The entry that follows covers one T cell receptor beta chain sequence. The antigen is unknown. Methods used by the authors: Junction-only sequences produced by ImmunoSEQ had no quality scores, so filtering differed. Here immunoSEQ multiplex PCR was the method, and the copy in TCRdb shows in-frame clones only, minus some. That table gives V, J and clone size, and the DNA gave D and trimming. The sample holds under 600,000 clones, around 80% seen once. These data come from a study of shared clonotypes between healthy human individuals. Study results and caveats: In having few donors, the study represented limited genetic and exposure-history diversity.

The V gene end was trimmed by 3 bases and the J gene end by 4 bases; junction bases not matched to a gene: 5. The CDR3 extends over 14 amino acids. Germline CDR1 and CDR2: LNHDA and SQIVND (reference sequence). The clonotype originates from a woman between 40 and 55 years old in good health. Some clones in this sample may be carry-over from other donors' samples. The material sequenced was PBMCs. The V call is TRBV19, the J call TRBJ2-7, with 8 bases matching TRBD1. The CDR3 sequence is CASSIRTGNYEQYF. The CDR3, as DNA: TGTGCCAGTAGTATCCGGACAGGGAATTACGAGCAGTACTTC.